The 30 T cell receptor beta chains reported below all come from one sample, sequenced in a study of shared clonotypes between healthy human individuals. Produced via immunoSEQ multiplex PCR; TCRdb's table is partial and in-frame only. This sample carries roughly 330,000 clones, approximately 79% of them seen once, and the ten largest clones take 10%. Sequences were obtained from memory CD4+ T cells sorted from blood. The sample's subset: CD45RA-negative fraction. The receptor source for this set is a young man in good health.

The genes are TRBV10-3 and TRBJ1-5; D is undetermined. V lost 2 bases to trimming and J lost 0 bases, with 11 bases between them. This CDR3 comprises 16 residues. CDR1 ENHRY and CDR2 SYGVKD come from the germline V gene. CDR3 sequence reads: CAISERQVVSNQPQHF. The CDR3 nucleotides read TGTGCCATCAGTGAGCGGCAGGTTGTTAGCAATCAGCCCCAGCATTTT.

This chain connects TRBV28 to TRBJ2-7, with TRBD2 identical over 12 bases. Germline V gene data show CDR1 as MDHEN and CDR2 as SYDVKM. This CDR3 has 19 amino acids. Trimming removed 3 bases from V and 1 base from J; junction bases left unmatched: 13. The CDR3 region is CASSFGRLAGGRISYEQYF. The CDR3 bases are TGTGCCAGCAGTTTCGGTCGGCTAGCGGGAGGGCGGATTTCCTACGAGCAGTACTTC.

The V call is TRBV19, the J call TRBJ1-2; D remains unclear. This CDR3 comprises 14 residues. Germline lookup yields CDR1 LNHDA and CDR2 SQIVND (reference sequence). Trimming removed 6 bases at V and 0 bases at J, with 11 bases between. The CDR3 DNA follows: TGTGCCAGTAGACGGACGGAAACTAACTATGGCTACACCTTC. It codes for CASRRTETNYGYTF.

The chain carries TRBV30 and TRBJ1-4, with 8 bases lining up with TRBD1. Germline V lookup: CDR1 GTSNPN, CDR2 SVGIG (reference sequence). CDR3 length equals 13 residues. V gave up 1 base and J gave up 5 bases; unmatched junction bases: 0. As DNA, the CDR3 is TGTGCCTGGAGTGGACAGGGGAATGAAAAACTGTTTTTT. It specifies CAWSGQGNEKLFF.

This clone appeared a few times. The chain is built from TRBV10-1 and TRBJ2-3, with a possible D match to TRBD1 (5 bases). Trimming removed 4 bases at V and 2 bases at J, with 7 bases between. The CDR3 covers 13 residues. Germline CDR1 and CDR2: WNHNN and SYGVQD (reference sequence). The CDR3 protein is CASSGQLTDTQYF. In nucleotides, the CDR3 is TGCGCCAGCAGTGGACAGCTCACAGATACGCAGTATTTT.

This chain joins TRBV10-3 and TRBJ1-3; D is ambiguous. CDR3 size: 15 residues. Germline-derived CDR1 and CDR2 are ENHRY and SYGVKD. The ends were cut back, 6 bases at V and 2 bases at J, with 14 bases in the middle. The CDR3 sequence is CAISPNEQAGNTIYF. The CDR3 DNA follows: TGTGCCATCAGCCCCAACGAGCAGGCTGGAAACACCATATATTTT.

The chain uses TRBV12-5 and TRBJ2-5; D is undetermined. CDR3 length: 16 residues. Germline assignment: CDR1 LGHNT and CDR2 FRNRAP. V lost 0 bases and J 5 bases, leaving 16 bases between the germline ends. The CDR3 loop reads CASGLVVGSRAETQYF. As DNA, the CDR3 is TGTGCTAGTGGTTTGGTAGTGGGTTCTCGCGCTGAGACCCAGTACTTC.

This clone was observed a handful of times. V is TRBV5-4 and J is TRBJ1-3; D may be TRBD1 (6 bases). This CDR3 spans 17 amino acids. V was trimmed by 0 bases and J by 0 bases, leaving 13 bases between them. Germline lookup yields CDR1 SGHNT and CDR2 YYREEE (reference sequence). CDR3 coding DNA: TGTGCCAGCAGCTTGGCCCCAGACAGGAGCTCTGGAAACACCATATATTTT. It codes for CASSLAPDRSSGNTIYF.

This clone has a single count. The gene calls are TRBV7-8 and TRBJ2-7; 12 bases are shared with TRBD2. Germline V lookup: CDR1 SGHVS, CDR2 FQNEAQ. The CDR3 has 15 amino acids. V lost 5 bases, J lost 2 bases, and 4 bases stayed unmatched. Written as DNA, the CDR3 is TGTGCCAGCAGCCGGACTAGCGGGACTCCCTACGAGCAGTACTTC. It codes for CASSRTSGTPYEQYF.

The chain links TRBV27 to TRBJ1-2; D possibly corresponds to TRBD1 (5 bases). This CDR3 contains 13 residues. Germline V lookup: CDR1 MNHEY, CDR2 SMNVEV (reference sequence). Trimming stripped 5 bases from V and 4 bases from J, with 11 bases between. CDR3 loop: CASSPRQSYGYTF. CDR3 DNA: TGTGCCAGCAGTCCCAGACAGAGCTATGGCTACACCTTC.

The gene calls are TRBV27 and TRBJ1-5; D possibly corresponds to TRBD1 (6 bases). V lost 3 bases to trimming and J lost 4 bases, with 13 bases between them. The CDR3 has 15 residues. The germline gives CDR1 MNHEY, CDR2 SMNVEV (reference sequence). In DNA form, the CDR3 reads TGTGCCAGCAGTTTCGGGGGGGCCAATAATCAGCCCCAGCATTTT. Its translation is CASSFGGANNQPQHF.

V usage is TRBV5-6 and J usage is TRBJ1-2; D possibly corresponds to TRBD1 (6 bases). The V gene's germline CDR1 is SGHDT and CDR2 YYEEEE. Trimming cost V 2 bases and J 4 bases, with 12 bases left between them. This CDR3 has 14 residues. The CDR3 loop reads CASSFNRVSYGYTF. Here the CDR3 DNA reads TGTGCCAGCAGCTTTAACAGGGTTAGCTATGGCTACACCTTC.

This chain uses TRBV6-6 with TRBJ2-1, with 9 nucleotides matching TRBD2. V lost 6 bases and J lost 9; bases outside the gene matches: 3. The germline gives CDR1 MNHNY, CDR2 SVGAGI (reference sequence). This CDR3 is 12 amino acids long. The CDR3 DNA reads as TGTGCCAGCAGGGCGGGAGGGGGTGAGCAGTTCTTC. It is translated as CASRAGGGEQFF.

The chain joins TRBV27 to TRBJ1-4; 9 bases map to TRBD1. The CDR3 is 15 residues long. Trimming removed 7 bases from V and 8 bases from J; junction bases left unmatched: 11. Germline assignment: CDR1 MNHEY and CDR2 SMNVEV (reference sequence). The CDR3 nucleotides read TGTGCCAGCAAGGGGTTGGACAGGGGAAAAGAAAAACTGTTTTTT. It specifies CASKGLDRGKEKLFF.

The chain recombines TRBV18 with TRBJ2-7; D might be TRBD2 (5 bases). Germline CDR1 reads KGHSH; CDR2 reads LQKENI. CDR3 length: 14 amino acids. The V and J ends lost 6 bases and 2 bases respectively, with 14 bases between them. The CDR3 bases are TGTGCCAGCTCTGGGAGAGACGGACCCTACGAGCAGTACTTC. It yields the protein CASSGRDGPYEQYF.

This clone was found a few times. The chain is built from TRBV10-2 and TRBJ2-4, with TRBD2 identical over 10 bases. The CDR3 runs to 13 residues. V dropped 6 bases and J dropped 5; count of bases not matched to a gene: 1. In germline, CDR1 is WSHSY, CDR2 SAAADI. CDR3 residues: CASRLAGENIQYF. The CDR3 DNA follows: TGCGCCAGCAGGCTAGCGGGAGAAAACATTCAGTACTTC.

In this sample, this clone turned up a few times. The gene calls are TRBV7-9 and TRBJ2-7; possible D gene TRBD2, 6 bases. V lost 5 bases and J lost 2, with 16 bases in between. This CDR3 region has 15 residues. Germline V gives CDR1 SEHNR, CDR2 FQNEAQ (reference sequence). The CDR3 loop is CASSPRGSGAYEQYF. The CDR3 coding sequence is TGTGCCAGCAGCCCCCGTGGTAGCGGAGCCTACGAGCAGTACTTC.

This clone was seen repeatedly, ten times or more. The chain employs TRBV10-1 and TRBJ2-1, with 7 bases that match TRBD1. The germline CDR1 and CDR2 sequences are WNHNN and SYGVQD (reference sequence). This CDR3 contains 15 residues. V lost 5 bases to trimming and J lost 4 bases; unmatched junction nucleotides: 8. As DNA, the CDR3 is TGCGCCAGCAGTCCGACGGGACAGCAATACAATGAGCAGTTCTTC. Protein: CASSPTGQQYNEQFF.

This clone was counted ten times or more. The rearrangement links TRBV7-2 to TRBJ2-1; maybe TRBD2 (5 bases). The length of the CDR3 is 18 residues. V lost 5 bases to trimming and J lost 5 bases, with 25 bases between them. Germline CDR1 and CDR2: SGHTA and FQGNSA. CDR3: CASSIVRRRPLHDNEQFF. The CDR3 DNA sequence: TGTGCCAGCAGCATAGTACGCCGGAGGCCGCTCCACGACAATGAGCAGTTCTTC.

The chain is built from TRBV28 and TRBJ2-1, with TRBD2 matching over 7 bases. This CDR3 region has 15 residues. With 6 bases clipped from V and 3 bases from J, the junction kept 8 bases outside the gene matches. Germline CDR1 is MDHEN and CDR2 is SYDVKM. The CDR3 DNA sequence: TGTGCCAGCAGGAAAACGGGACTAATCTACAATGAGCAGTTCTTC. Translated, it gives CASRKTGLIYNEQFF.

The chain recombines TRBV2 with TRBJ2-7, with 9 positions matching TRBD2. J lost 6 bases, V lost 3 bases, and 9 bases had no gene match. CDR3 length: 15 residues. Germline values: CDR1 SNHLY, CDR2 FYNNEI. The CDR3 nucleotides are TGTGCCAGCAGTGAGGCTAGCGGGAAATTCTCCGAGCAGTACTTC. Amino acids: CASSEASGKFSEQYF.

V and J are TRBV5-6 and TRBJ2-4; D is perhaps TRBD1 (5 bases). This CDR3 comprises 14 residues. V lost 0 bases and J lost 7, with 11 bases in between. Germline V gene lookup returns CDR1 SGHDT and CDR2 YYEEEE. The CDR3 nucleotides read TGTGCCAGCAGCTTGGTTAGGGGCAGGAACATTCAGTACTTC. Its protein is CASSLVRGRNIQYF.

The table lists this clone with a count of one. The V gene is TRBV5-1, the J gene TRBJ2-5, with 10 bases identical to TRBD2. The CDR3 spans 17 residues. CDR1 is SGHRS, CDR2 YFSETQ, per germline. The V gene end was trimmed by 6 bases and the J gene end by 4 bases; junction bases not matched to a gene: 15. The CDR3 DNA is TGCGCCAGCACCTCATCGCTAGCGGGAGTGAATGGAGAGACCCAGTACTTC. Translated: CASTSSLAGVNGETQYF.

Note on this clone: The conserved phenylalanine or tryptophan is not found at the CDR3 terminus, so this likely reflects a read error. The genes are TRBV28 and TRBJ1-1; no reliable D call. With 6 bases removed from V and 1 base from J, the gap between germline ends came to 15 bases. Per the germline V gene, CDR1 is MDHEN and CDR2 is SYDVKM. CDR3 size: 15 residues. CDR3 in amino acids: CASSLVKGANTEAFL. CDR3 coding DNA: TGTGCCAGCAGCCTAGTCAAGGGCGCGAACACTGAAGCTTTCCTT.

V is TRBV19 and J is TRBJ2-1, with D perhaps being TRBD1 or TRBD2 (5 bases each). Germline loops: CDR1 LNHDA, CDR2 SQIVND (reference sequence). The length of the CDR3 is 15 residues. Between the trimmed V and J ends, which lost 5 bases and 5 bases, there was a span of 16 bases. As DNA, the CDR3 is TGTGCCAGTAGTGGATCCGGGACCCCTAACAATGAGCAGTTCTTC. Translated: CASSGSGTPNNEQFF.

The chain uses TRBV10-3 and TRBJ2-5; D not resolved. CDR3 length equals 12 residues. The V gene lost 10 bases and the J gene lost 0 bases, with 9 bases spanning the gap. Per germline, CDR1 ENHRY and CDR2 SYGVKD. CDR3 residues: CATREDQETQYF. The CDR3 bases are TGTGCCACCCGAGAAGACCAAGAGACCCAGTACTTC.

The chain couples TRBV7-3 to TRBJ1-4; TRBD1 matches at 11 bases. Germline V gives CDR1 SGHTA, CDR2 FQGTGA. The CDR3 length is 18 residues. The trim removed 5 bases at V and 0 bases at J, leaving 8 bases unmatched. The CDR3 here is CASSPRTGGVTTNEKLFF. In nucleotides, the CDR3 is TGTGCCAGCAGCCCCCGGACAGGGGGCGTCACAACTAATGAAAAACTGTTTTTT.

With regard to this clone: The same CDR3 arises from other DNA sequences in this sample as well. The J gene is TRBJ2-5, the V gene TRBV2; D call uncertain. Per the germline V gene, CDR1 is SNHLY and CDR2 is FYNNEI. The V and J ends lost 6 bases and 2 bases respectively, with 4 bases between them. The CDR3 extends over 11 amino acids. CDR3 DNA sequence: TGTGCCAGCAGGGGGCAAGAGACCCAGTACTTC. This codes for CASRGQETQYF.

The rearrangement joins TRBV27 to TRBJ2-4; D may be TRBD2 (7 bases). The CDR3 sequence is 21 residues long. Germline V lookup: CDR1 MNHEY, CDR2 SMNVEV (reference sequence). Trimming stripped 6 bases from V and 0 bases from J, with 30 bases between. The CDR3 protein is CASSPRGPLSVASIAKNIQYF. The DNA of the CDR3 is TGTGCCAGCAGCCCGCGGGGGCCACTGTCCGTAGCGAGTATAGCCAAAAACATTCAGTACTTC.

This clone has at least ten counts. The chain has TRBV6-5 and TRBJ2-3; D is perhaps TRBD1 (5 bases). Germline values: CDR1 MNHEY, CDR2 SVGAGI. The CDR3 runs 15 residues. V gave up 6 bases and J gave up 4 bases, with 17 bases separating them. CDR3 residues: CASSDPAGPSDTQYF. The CDR3 DNA reads as TGTGCCAGCAGCGACCCTGCAGGGCCGTCAGATACGCAGTATTTT.